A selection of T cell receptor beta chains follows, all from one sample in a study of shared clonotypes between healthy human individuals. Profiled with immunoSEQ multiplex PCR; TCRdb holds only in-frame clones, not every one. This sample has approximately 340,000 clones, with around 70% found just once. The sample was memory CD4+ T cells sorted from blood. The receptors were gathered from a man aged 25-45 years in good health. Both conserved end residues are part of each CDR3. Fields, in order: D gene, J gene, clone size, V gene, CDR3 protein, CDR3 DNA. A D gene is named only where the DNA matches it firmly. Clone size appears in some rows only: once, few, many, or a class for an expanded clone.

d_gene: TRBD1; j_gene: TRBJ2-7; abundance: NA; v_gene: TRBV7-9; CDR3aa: CASRPSGQGNEQYF; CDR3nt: TGTGCCAGCAGACCCTCGGGACAGGGGAACGAGCAGTACTTC
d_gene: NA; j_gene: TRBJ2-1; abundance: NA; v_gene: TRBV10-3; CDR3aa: CAHHSGGGNEQFF; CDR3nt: TGTGCCCATCACTCCGGGGGAGGCAATGAGCAGTTCTTC
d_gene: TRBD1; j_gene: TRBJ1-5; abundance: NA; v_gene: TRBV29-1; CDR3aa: CSVGTGDQPQHF; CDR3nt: TGCAGCGTTGGCACAGGGGATCAGCCCCAGCATTTT
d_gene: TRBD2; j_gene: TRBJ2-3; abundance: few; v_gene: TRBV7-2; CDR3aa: CASSLPRRLASDTQYF; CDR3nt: TGTGCCAGCAGCTTACCCCGGCGACTAGCCTCAGATACGCAGTATTTT
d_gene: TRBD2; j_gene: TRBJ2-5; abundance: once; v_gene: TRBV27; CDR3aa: CASSRSGRVRETQYF; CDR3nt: TGTGCCAGCAGCCGTAGCGGGAGGGTTAGAGAGACCCAGTACTTC
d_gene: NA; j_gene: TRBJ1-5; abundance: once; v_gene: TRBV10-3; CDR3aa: CAISESTGQPQHF; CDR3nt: TGTGCCATCAGTGAGTCGACGGGTCAGCCCCAGCATTTT
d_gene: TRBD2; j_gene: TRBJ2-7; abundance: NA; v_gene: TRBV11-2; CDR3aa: CASSPRLGSGIPYEQYF; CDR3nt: TGTGCCAGCAGCCCAAGGCTGGGTAGCGGGATACCCTACGAGCAGTACTTC
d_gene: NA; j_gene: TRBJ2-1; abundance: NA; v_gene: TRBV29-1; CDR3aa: CSVESGVQYNEQFF; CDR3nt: TGCAGCGTTGAATCTGGCGTACAATACAATGAGCAGTTCTTC
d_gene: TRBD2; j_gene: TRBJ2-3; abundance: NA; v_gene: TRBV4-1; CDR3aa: CASSQRLAGVGVSTDTQYF; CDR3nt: TGCGCCAGCAGCCAAAGGCTAGCGGGAGTGGGAGTTAGCACAGATACGCAGTATTTT
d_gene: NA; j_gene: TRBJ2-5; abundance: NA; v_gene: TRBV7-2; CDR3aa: CASSLAMGSETQYF; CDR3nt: TGTGCCAGCAGCTTAGCGATGGGGTCGGAGACCCAGTACTTC
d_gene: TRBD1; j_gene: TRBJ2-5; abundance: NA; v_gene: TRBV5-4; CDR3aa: CASSLSTGADETQYF; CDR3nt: TGTGCCAGCAGCTTGTCAACAGGGGCCGATGAGACCCAGTACTTC
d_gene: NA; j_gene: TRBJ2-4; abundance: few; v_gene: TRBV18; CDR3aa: CASSPELGAGIQYF; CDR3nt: TGTGCCAGCTCACCAGAGTTAGGGGCGGGCATTCAGTACTTC
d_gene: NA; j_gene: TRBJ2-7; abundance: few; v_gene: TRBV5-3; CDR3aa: CARSSSGGEGYEQYF; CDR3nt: TGTGCCAGAAGCTCCAGCGGAGGTGAAGGCTACGAGCAGTACTTC
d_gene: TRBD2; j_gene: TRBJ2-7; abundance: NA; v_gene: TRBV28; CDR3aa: CASSLLAGLGLYEQYF; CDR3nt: TGTGCCAGCAGTTTGCTAGCGGGTTTGGGCTTGTACGAGCAGTACTTC
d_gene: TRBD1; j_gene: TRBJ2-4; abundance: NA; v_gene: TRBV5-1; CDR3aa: CASSLDPARDRRAKNIQYF; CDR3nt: TGCGCCAGCAGCTTGGACCCGGCTAGGGACAGGAGAGCCAAAAACATTCAGTACTTC
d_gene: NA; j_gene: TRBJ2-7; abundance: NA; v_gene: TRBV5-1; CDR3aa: CASSLGRDGEAEQYF; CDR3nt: TGCGCCAGCAGCCTGGGCCGGGACGGGGAGGCGGAGCAGTACTTC
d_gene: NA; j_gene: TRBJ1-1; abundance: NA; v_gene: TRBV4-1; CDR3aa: CASSLVMNTEAFF; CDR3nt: TGCGCCAGCAGCCTAGTGATGAACACTGAAGCTTTCTTT
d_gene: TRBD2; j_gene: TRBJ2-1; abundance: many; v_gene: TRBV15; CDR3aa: CATLGLAGVNEQFF; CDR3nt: TGTGCCACTTTAGGACTAGCGGGAGTCAATGAGCAGTTCTTC
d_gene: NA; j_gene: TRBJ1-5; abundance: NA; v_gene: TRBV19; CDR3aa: CASKGTYSNQPQHF; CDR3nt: TGTGCCAGTAAGGGAACGTATAGCAATCAGCCCCAGCATTTT
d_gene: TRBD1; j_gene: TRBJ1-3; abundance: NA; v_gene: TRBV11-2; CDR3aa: CASSLRQGTGNTIYF; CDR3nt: TGTGCCAGCAGCTTGCGACAGGGCACTGGAAACACCATATATTTT
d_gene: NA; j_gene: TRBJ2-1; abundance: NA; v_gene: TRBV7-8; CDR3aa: CASSSGTDNEQFF; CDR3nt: TGTGCCAGCAGCTCCGGGACTGACAATGAGCAGTTCTTC
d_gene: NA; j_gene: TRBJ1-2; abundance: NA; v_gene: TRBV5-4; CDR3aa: CASTLGGGRDLEGYTF; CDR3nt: TGTGCCAGCACCCTTGGGGGGGGCAGGGATTTGGAAGGCTACACCTTC
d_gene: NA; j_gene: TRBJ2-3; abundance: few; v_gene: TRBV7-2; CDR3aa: CASSSSPTATQYF; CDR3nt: TGTGCCAGCAGCTCCAGCCCCACCGCGACGCAGTATTTT
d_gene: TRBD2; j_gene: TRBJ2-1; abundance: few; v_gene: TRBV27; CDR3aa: CASRLAGISYNEQFF; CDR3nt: TGTGCCAGCCGCTTAGCGGGAATATCCTACAATGAGCAGTTCTTC
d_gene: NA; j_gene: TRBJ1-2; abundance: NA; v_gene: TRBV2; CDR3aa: CASSISGRNYGYTF; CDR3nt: TGTGCCAGCAGTATCTCGGGACGTAACTATGGCTACACCTTC
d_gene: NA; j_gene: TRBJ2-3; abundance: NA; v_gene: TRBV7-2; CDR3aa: CASSFAGMSDTQYF; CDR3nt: TGTGCCAGCAGCTTTGCGGGAATGTCAGATACGCAGTATTTT
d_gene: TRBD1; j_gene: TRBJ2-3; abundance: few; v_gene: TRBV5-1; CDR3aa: CASSFGQGGTDTQYF; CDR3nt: TGCGCCAGCAGCTTTGGACAGGGTGGGACAGATACGCAGTATTTT
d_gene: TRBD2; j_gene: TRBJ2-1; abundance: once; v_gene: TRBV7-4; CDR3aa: CASSSPGGRPYNEQFF; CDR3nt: TGTGCCAGCAGCTCCCCAGGCGGGAGGCCCTACAATGAGCAGTTCTTC
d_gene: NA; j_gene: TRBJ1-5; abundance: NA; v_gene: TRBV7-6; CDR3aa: CASSKTVDQPQHF; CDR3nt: TGTGCCAGCAGCAAGACAGTGGATCAGCCCCAGCATTTT
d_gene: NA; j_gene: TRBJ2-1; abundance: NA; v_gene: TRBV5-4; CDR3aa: CASSLGQGTYNEQFF; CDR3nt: TGTGCCAGCAGCTTGGGTCAGGGTACCTACAATGAGCAGTTCTTC
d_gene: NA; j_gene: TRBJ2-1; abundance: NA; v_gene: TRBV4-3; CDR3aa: CASSQGTPPGQFF; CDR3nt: TGCGCCAGCAGCCAAGGGACCCCTCCTGGGCAGTTCTTC
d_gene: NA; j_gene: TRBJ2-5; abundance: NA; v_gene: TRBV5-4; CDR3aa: CASSLEASETQYF; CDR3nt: TGTGCCAGCAGCTTGGAAGCGTCTGAGACCCAGTACTTC
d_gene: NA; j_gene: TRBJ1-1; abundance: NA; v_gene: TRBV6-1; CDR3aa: CASSGLPRTGGNTEAFF; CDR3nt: TGTGCCAGCAGTGGACTCCCTCGAACGGGGGGGAACACTGAAGCTTTCTTT
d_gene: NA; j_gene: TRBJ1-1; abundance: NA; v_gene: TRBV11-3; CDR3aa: CASSLVGGNEAFF; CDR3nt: TGTGCCAGCAGCTTAGTGGGTGGGAATGAAGCTTTCTTT
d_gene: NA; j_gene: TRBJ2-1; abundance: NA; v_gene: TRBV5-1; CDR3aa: CASSLGPSRKFF; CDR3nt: TGCGCCAGCAGCCTGGGACCCTCACGCAAGTTCTTC
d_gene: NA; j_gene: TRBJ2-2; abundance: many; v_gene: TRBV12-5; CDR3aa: CASAGTRAGELFF; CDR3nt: TGTGCTAGTGCCGGGACGCGAGCCGGGGAGCTGTTTTTT
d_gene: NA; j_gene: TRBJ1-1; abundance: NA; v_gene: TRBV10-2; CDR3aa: CASSIRPATEAFF; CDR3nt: TGCGCCAGCAGTATACGACCGGCCACTGAAGCTTTCTTT
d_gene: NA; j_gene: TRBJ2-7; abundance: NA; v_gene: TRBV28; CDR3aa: CASSPPAFSHEQYF; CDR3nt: TGTGCCAGCAGTCCTCCGGCCTTTTCCCACGAGCAGTACTTC
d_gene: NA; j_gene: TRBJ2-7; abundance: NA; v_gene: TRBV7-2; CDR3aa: CASSLGPRLGEQYF; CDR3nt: TGTGCCAGCAGTTTGGGGCCTAGGTTGGGGGAGCAGTACTTC
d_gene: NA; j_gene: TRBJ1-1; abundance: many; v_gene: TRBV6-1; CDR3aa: CASGGSEAFF; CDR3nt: TGTGCCAGCGGGGGCTCTGAAGCTTTCTTT
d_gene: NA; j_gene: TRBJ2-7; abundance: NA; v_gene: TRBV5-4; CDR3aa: CASSLWGSYEQYF; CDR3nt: TGTGCCAGCAGCTTGTGGGGCTCCTACGAGCAGTACTTC
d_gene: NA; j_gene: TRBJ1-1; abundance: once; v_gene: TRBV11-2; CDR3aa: CASSLVVAAGGNTEAFF; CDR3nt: TGTGCCAGCAGCTTAGTAGTGGCGGCGGGGGGGAACACTGAAGCTTTCTTT
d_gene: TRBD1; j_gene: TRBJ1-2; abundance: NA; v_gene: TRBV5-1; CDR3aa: CASSLFGQDYGYTF; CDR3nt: TGCGCCAGCAGCTTGTTTGGACAGGACTATGGCTACACCTTC